This is a list of T cell receptor beta chains from one sample in a study of cytomegalovirus exposure and HLA in healthy donors. Repertoires were generated with immunoSEQ multiplex PCR, while TCRdb's copy carries only in-frame clones and drops some. There are about 160,000 clones in the sample; 80% to 90% occur only once, and around 2.1% lies in the top ten. The sample consisted of PBMCs. The receptors were gathered from a man younger than 30 in good health and CMV-seropositive. Each CDR3 is given with its conserved first and last residue. A D gene is named only where the DNA matches it firmly. Part of the rows lack a size; the others show once, few, many or a class for expanded clones.

J,V,size,D,CDR3,DNA
TRBJ1-4,TRBV19,-,TRBD1,CARGQGAGGEKLFF,TGTGCCAGAGGACAGGGGGCCGGGGGTGAAAAACTGTTTTTT
TRBJ2-7,TRBV7-6,-,-,CASSSARGYEQYF,TGTGCCAGCAGCTCCGCGCGGGGTTACGAGCAGTACTTC
TRBJ1-1,TRBV27,-,-,CASIRQGIDTEAFF,TGTGCCAGCATTCGGCAGGGTATCGACACTGAAGCTTTCTTT
TRBJ2-7,TRBV7-3,-,-,CASSLIEGYEQYF,TGTGCCAGCAGCTTAATCGAGGGCTACGAGCAGTACTTC
TRBJ1-1,TRBV5-4,-,TRBD1,CASSPGTGGIDTEAFF,TGTGCCAGCAGCCCCGGGACAGGGGGTATAGACACTGAAGCTTTCTTT
TRBJ2-6,TRBV5-6,-,-,CASSPKGTYSGANGLTF,TGTGCCAGCAGCCCTAAAGGGACTTACTCTGGGGCCAACGGCCTGACTTTC
TRBJ1-1,TRBV7-2,-,TRBD1,CASSLVNDRGTEAFF,TGTGCCAGCAGCTTAGTTAACGACAGGGGAACTGAAGCTTTCTTT
TRBJ2-3,TRBV5-4,-,TRBD2,CASSIRSGGPDTQYF,TGTGCCAGCAGCATAAGAAGCGGGGGACCAGATACGCAGTATTTT
TRBJ2-1,TRBV15,-,-,CATSTSKGNEQFF,TGTGCCACCAGCACCTCAAAGGGGAATGAGCAGTTCTTC
TRBJ1-4,TRBV25-1,once,-,CASSNGQSFNEKLFF,TGTGCCAGCAGTAATGGACAGTCCTTTAATGAAAAACTGTTTTTT
TRBJ1-3,TRBV16,-,-,CASSQSGPGGNTIYF,TGTGCCAGCAGCCAATCGGGGCCAGGGGGAAACACCATATATTTT
TRBJ1-1,TRBV18,-,-,CASSLRQNTEAFF,TGTGCCAGCTCACTAAGACAGAACACTGAAGCTTTCTTT
TRBJ2-7,TRBV4-3,-,TRBD1,CASSQETGPPYEQYF,TGCGCCAGCAGCCAAGAGACAGGGCCCCCCTACGAGCAGTACTTC
TRBJ1-5,TRBV6-1,-,-,CASSEAGGQTFNQPQHF,TGTGCCAGCAGTGAGGCGGGCGGACAGACTTTTAATCAGCCCCAGCATTTT
TRBJ1-4,TRBV7-2,-,-,CASSLDAGSNEKLFF,TGTGCCAGCAGCTTAGATGCGGGCAGCAATGAAAAACTGTTTTTT
TRBJ1-2,TRBV5-1,-,-,CASSPGGGNYGYTF,TGCGCCAGCAGCCCCGGTGGGGGGAACTATGGCTACACCTTC
TRBJ1-1,TRBV5-1,-,-,CASSSGENTEAFF,TGCGCCAGCAGCTCGGGGGAGAACACTGAAGCTTTCTTT
TRBJ1-1,TRBV2,-,TRBD1,CASTNRQGNTEAFF,TGTGCCAGCACGAACCGACAGGGGAACACTGAAGCTTTCTTT
TRBJ1-2,TRBV7-2,-,TRBD1,CASSPGTGVYGYTF,TGTGCCAGCAGCCCCGGGACAGGGGTTTATGGCTACACCTTC
TRBJ1-6,TRBV30,-,TRBD1,CAWSGGDSRNSPLHF,TGTGCCTGGAGTGGGGGGGACAGCCGGAATTCACCCCTCCACTTT
TRBJ2-5,TRBV29-1,-,-,CSGCGAEETQYF,TGCAGCGGATGCGGGGCAGAGGAGACCCAGTACTTC
TRBJ2-5,TRBV5-1,-,TRBD1,CASSPGQGIEKTQYF,TGCGCCAGCAGCCCGGGACAGGGGATCGAGAAGACCCAGTACTTC
TRBJ1-4,TRBV9,once,-,CASSVGGGAFEKLFF,TGTGCCAGCAGCGTCGGAGGGGGGGCCTTTGAAAAACTGTTTTTT
TRBJ2-7,TRBV4-1,-,TRBD2,CASSHYPGTSGAYEQYF,TGCGCCAGCAGCCACTACCCCGGGACTAGCGGAGCCTACGAGCAGTACTTC
TRBJ1-2,TRBV5-1,-,-,CASSDLVGRYGYTF,TGCGCCAGCAGCGACCTAGTGGGTCGCTATGGCTACACCTTC
TRBJ2-3,TRBV7-6,-,TRBD1,CASSTGGGTDTQYF,TGTGCCAGCAGCACAGGGGGCGGCACAGATACGCAGTATTTT
TRBJ1-4,TRBV10-3,-,-,CAISEGLNEKLFF,TGTGCCATCAGTGAGGGGCTTAATGAAAAACTGTTTTTT
TRBJ2-6,TRBV5-8,-,-,CASSLGQTGANVLTF,TGTGCCAGCAGCCTCGGACAAACTGGGGCCAACGTCCTGACTTTC
TRBJ1-1,TRBV4-2,-,TRBD1,CASSQEPGGTEAFF,TGTGCCAGCAGCCAAGAACCAGGGGGCACTGAAGCTTTCTTT
TRBJ2-7,TRBV5-1,-,-,CASSLPIGGEQYF,TGCGCCAGCAGCCTCCCGATCGGGGGTGAGCAGTACTTC
TRBJ1-2,TRBV18,-,-,CASSPRSDYGYTF,TGTGCCAGCTCACCAAGATCGGACTATGGCTACACCTTC